This paragraph covers one TCR beta chain sequence. Its antigen has not been determined. Per-base quality was not reported, and no clone a single base away is much larger than it. The entry originates in a study of human thymus T cells (dated by TCRdb to about 2020). Regarding the research as a whole: TCR alpha and beta repertoires from fewer than ten infant thymus samples and four related peripheral blood samples were characterized in the study. Donor ages ranging from roughly 6 to 244 days were recorded, and about six male and a couple of female infants were included in the cohort. Study-wide findings and limitations: Biased V and J gene segment usage appeared to be present in both thymic and peripheral blood repertoires. Thymus samples yielded on average about 810,000 unique TCRB clonotypes, compared with 70,000 to 85,000 from blood samples.

Using the immunoSEQ multiplex PCR assay, the TCRB and TCRAD loci were amplified from a standardized quantity of quality-controlled genomic DNA. Amplicons spanned the V(D)J region at a length sufficient to cover the CDR3 and identify V and J genes. The commercial immunoSEQ service was used to sequence amplicons on an Illumina platform. Processing in the source paper ran as follows. Primer bias and sequencing errors were corrected as previously described, and TCRAD and TCRB were defined on the basis of the IMGT database. Repertoires were analysed with immunoSEQ Analyzer 3.0 and VDJTools, covering basic statistics, V/J segment usage, diversity estimates, rarefaction and pairwise overlap. Diversity was estimated using the Chao1, ChaoE, Efron-Thisted, Shannon and inverse Simpson indices, and was also estimated on datasets down-sampled to the size of the smallest sample. For repertoire overlap, CDR3 nucleotide sequence, V gene and J gene had to match strictly, and clustering was done by Jaccard-based multidimensional scaling. The source is immuneACCESS, and TCRdb retained only in-frame sequences with V and J called. Part of the clones is not carried over; for the studies checked, unresolved V genes explain less than half of this, and the remainder is unexplained. V and J calls and clone size are as listed in that table; D and trimming were resolved from the DNA. For this sample there are tens of thousands of clones; 95% appear just once. The ten most abundant clones make up 0.15% to 0.2% of the sample.

The donors were immunologically healthy infants in Finland who had open corrective cardiac surgery for congenital heart defects. During surgery, a small roughly 0.45-1 mL aliquot of peripheral blood was collected from four of the eight donors. For blood samples, genomic DNA was extracted from all available leukocytes instead of from a fixed number of cells. Erythrocytes were removed from blood with ACK lysis buffer, and the leukocytes were stored as pellets at -70 °C. Genomic DNA was extracted from frozen cell pellets with a QIAsymphony instrument. CDR1 and CDR2, looked up from the germline V gene, are MDHEN and SYDVKM. Taken from cysteine to phenylalanine, the CDR3 has 13 residues. Of the read, only the CDR3 DNA is kept; its 39 bases are in frame from base 1. V has 6 bases trimmed and J has 4 bases trimmed; junction bases matching no gene number 0.

The sequence came from a girl under three years old with a congenital heart defect but otherwise immunologically healthy. This sequence uses TRBV28 and TRBJ1-4, with 9 bases aligning to TRBD1. Sequenced: blood. The nucleotide sequence reads as follows: TGTGCCAGCAGGGACAGGGGTAATGAAAAACTGTTTTTT. The encoded protein is CASRDRGNEKLFF.